This entry describes one TCR beta chain. Repertoires were generated with immunoSEQ multiplex PCR, while TCRdb's copy carries only in-frame clones and drops some. The sample has about 330,000 clones, about 87% seen once. The CDR3 spans 15 residues. Trimming stripped 0 bases from V and 7 bases from J, with 15 bases between. Germline V CDR1 and CDR2: MGHRA, YSYEKL. The data stem from a study of blood T cell repertoires in COVID-19. Study at large: PBMCs, B-cell-depleted T cells, or T cells provided the cDNA or gDNA that made up the material.

Sequencing was carried out using peripheral blood. The rearrangement joins TRBV4-1 to TRBJ1-2, with D tentatively TRBD1 (6 bases). The clonotype originates from a man in his thirties or forties with COVID-19, enrolled during active disease. In nucleotides, the CDR3 is TGCGCCAGCAGCCAAGATCGGTGGGGGCGAGGTGGCTACACCTTC. Amino acid sequence: CASSQDRWGRGGYTF.